These 21 T cell receptor beta chains originate from one sample sequenced in a study of post-analysis software for immune sequencing data. The TCR beta cDNA libraries contained unique molecular identifiers. In TCRdb, the PCR reads were re-called with MiXCR into one record per CDR3 protein. The repertoire has a few hundred thousand distinct CDR3 sequences, about a third of them found once; the top ten carry around 15%. Overall study findings and caveats: Several TRBV segments were more frequent in patients than controls; TRBV5-6, TRBV5-1 and TRBV20-1 belonged to this group.

Their cognate antigens are unknown. The sequenced sample consisted of blood. The receptors stem from a girl aged 10-17 years with multiple sclerosis.

The CDR3 nucleotides are TGTGCCAGCAGCCCAACCAGACAGGGTCCGATGAACACTGAAGCTTTCTTT. This encodes CASSPTRQGPMNTEAFF. This rearrangement joins TRBV6-6 to TRBJ1-1, with 7 bases fitting TRBD1. V lost 6 bases and J lost 0; bases outside the gene matches: 13. This CDR3 spans 17 amino acids. Germline loops: CDR1 MNHNY, CDR2 SVGAGI (reference sequence).

There are a few counts of this clonotype. The V and J genes are TRBV5-1 and TRBJ2-7; 7 nucleotides line up with TRBD1. CDR1 is SGHRS, CDR2 YFSETQ, per germline. This CDR3 spans 15 amino acids. V shed 4 bases, J shed 0 bases, and the junction held 7 bases outside the gene matches. CDR3 DNA: TGCGCCAGCAGCCCTTACAGGGGCGGCTCCTACGAGCAGTACTTC. This sequence encodes CASSPYRGGSYEQYF.

The chain links TRBV7-3 to TRBJ2-2; D gene ambiguous. The germline V gene has CDR1 SGHTA and CDR2 FQGTGA. Trimming cost V 5 bases and J 0 bases, with 13 bases left between them. The CDR3 covers 16 residues. The CDR3 bases are TGTGCCAGCAGCCCAGAGATAGGCTCGAACACCGGGGAGCTGTTTTTT. It encodes CASSPEIGSNTGELFF.

Regarding this clonotype: One end of the junction fails to match germline, which may point to a read error. The V and J genes are TRBV6-1 and TRBJ2-7, with D unclear. This CDR3 spans 16 amino acids. The germline gives CDR1 MNHNS, CDR2 SASEGT. CDR3 sequence reads: CASGEARALESYEQYF. CDR3 sequence (DNA): TGTGCCAGCGGTGAAGCGAGAGCCCTGGAATCCTACGAGCAGTACTTC.

The gene calls are TRBV18 and TRBJ2-5, with D unresolved. The J call may be in error: the DNA end matches TRBJ2-1 better. CDR1 KGHSH and CDR2 LQKENI come from the germline V gene. The CDR3 spans 12 residues. CDR3 DNA sequence: TGTGCCAGCTCCCAGTACCAAGAGACCCAGTTCTTC. Protein: CASSQYQETQFF.

The J gene is TRBJ1-2, the V gene TRBV6-5, with unresolved D. Germline V gives CDR1 MNHEY, CDR2 SVGAGI. This CDR3 has 14 residues. Trimming cost V 0 bases and J 1 base, with 6 bases left between them. CDR3 region: CASSYSSDNYGYTF. DNA of the CDR3: TGTGCCAGCAGTTACTCCTCCGATAACTATGGCTACACCTTC.

In its sample, this clonotype was seen a few times. The chain employs TRBV5-1 and TRBJ2-7, with a tentative D call TRBD2 (5 bases). Germline CDR1 SGHRS, CDR2 YFSETQ. CDR3 size: 14 residues. Trimming shortened V by 0 bases and J by 7 bases, and 14 bases separated the two germline ends. The CDR3 here is CASSLEGGKREQYF. CDR3 DNA: TGCGCCAGCAGCTTGGAAGGAGGAAAGAGGGAGCAGTACTTC. Full variable domain (remainder filled in from reference TRBV5-1 and TRBJ2-7): KAGVTQTPRYLIKTRGQQVTLSCSPISGHRSVSWYQQTPGQGLQFLFEYFSETQRNKGNFPGRFSGRQFSNSRSEMNVSTLELGDSALYLCASSLEGGKREQYFGPGTRLTVT.

The chain uses TRBV3-1 and TRBJ2-7; unclear D gene. CDR3 length equals 19 residues. Germline CDR1 reads LGHDT; CDR2 reads YNNKEL (reference sequence). Trimming took off 0 bases at V and 6 bases at J, with 27 bases between the two ends. The CDR3 is CASSQDFRLRIVGRGEQYF. The DNA for the CDR3 is TGTGCCAGCAGCCAAGACTTCCGGTTACGGATTGTCGGAAGAGGCGAGCAGTACTTC.

This clonotype has more than one count but fewer than ten. The J gene is TRBJ2-7, the V gene TRBV6-5; D is uncertain. Trimming cost V 2 bases and J 3 bases, with 17 bases left between them. There are 16 residues in the CDR3. CDR1 and CDR2 (germline): MNHEY, SVGAGI. DNA for the CDR3: TGTGCCAGCAGTTACGGTAGGAAAGGGTACGGCTACGAGCAGTACTTC. It specifies CASSYGRKGYGYEQYF.

This clonotype was detected only a few times. The J gene is TRBJ1-1, the V gene TRBV15; 7 bases agree with TRBD1. V was pared by 3 bases and J by 4 bases, with 11 bases of the junction left unmatched. The CDR3 covers 16 residues. CDR1 is LNHNV, CDR2 YYDKDF, per germline (reference sequence). The CDR3 protein is CATSRLRGEGPTEAFF. DNA for the CDR3: TGTGCCACCAGCAGGCTCAGGGGGGAGGGCCCCACTGAAGCTTTCTTT.

This chain joins TRBV4-1 and TRBJ1-5; D unclear. From germline, CDR1 is MGHRA and CDR2 YSYEKL. Trimming cost V 2 bases and J 4 bases, with 9 bases left between them. There are 14 residues in the CDR3. CDR3 in DNA: TGCGCCAGCAGCCAATTGGGGTCAAATCAGCCCCAGCATTTT. This sequence encodes CASSQLGSNQPQHF.

This rearrangement joins TRBV11-3 to TRBJ2-3, with a weak D call TRBD1 (6 bases). The CDR3 totals 14 residues. The V end was cut by 4 bases, the J end by 1 base, with 9 bases between. Germline loops: CDR1 SGHNT, CDR2 YENEEA. CDR3 bases: TGTGCCAGCAGCTCCAGGGGAGGCACAGATACGCAGTATTTT. This sequence encodes CASSSRGGTDTQYF.

In this sample, this clonotype turned up a few times. The CDR3 bases are TGTGCCAGCAGCCCCCGGATAGGGGGCGAGCAGTACTTC. Encoded protein: CASSPRIGGEQYF. The chain has TRBV7-2 and TRBJ2-7, with D tentatively TRBD1 (6 bases). Germline lookup yields CDR1 SGHTA and CDR2 FQGNSA. The CDR3 covers 13 residues. Trimming cost V 5 bases and J 6 bases, with 14 bases left between them. The full variable domain, with the rest looked up from reference TRBV7-2 and TRBJ2-7, is GAGVSQSPSNKVTEKGKDVELRCDPISGHTALYWYRQSLGQGLEFLIYFQGNSAPDKSGLPSDRFSAERTGGSVSTLTIQRTQQEDSAVYLCASSPRIGGEQYFGPGTRLTVT.

This clonotype was recorded a few times. The V and J genes are TRBV7-2 and TRBJ1-1; a weak D match, TRBD1 (5 bases). The CDR3 contains 12 residues. Looked up from germline, CDR1 is SGHTA and CDR2 is FQGNSA. V was cut by 5 bases and J by 8 bases, with 12 bases left in between. The CDR3 region is CASSRGEGEAFF. In DNA, the CDR3 is TGTGCCAGCAGCAGAGGGGAGGGAGAAGCTTTCTTT.

CDR3 protein: CASLGQGHEQYF. The CDR3 nucleotides read TGTGCCAGCCTAGGACAGGGGCACGAGCAGTACTTC. This chain connects TRBV12-3 or TRBV12-4 to TRBJ2-7, with 9 positions matching TRBD1. The CDR3 runs 12 residues. Germline trimming cut 8 bases from V and 5 bases from J; bases unmatched to any gene: 4.

This clonotype was seen just once. A much more abundant neighbour one base away suggests this may be a read error. In this CDR3 the conserved last residue, phenylalanine or tryptophan, is missing, so a read error is likely. The rearrangement uses TRBV20-1 and TRBJ1-2, with TRBD1 identical over 7 bases. Germline assignment: CDR1 DFQATT and CDR2 SNEGSKA (reference sequence). The CDR3 is made up of 13 amino acids. The V and J ends lost 4 bases and 4 bases, in that order; junction bases with no gene match: 6. In DNA, the CDR3 is TGCAGTGCTAAGGACAGGCGCAGCTATGGCTACACCGTC. Encoded protein: CSAKDRRSYGYTV.

This clonotype was counted a few times. The chain carries TRBV3-1 and TRBJ2-1; 11 nucleotides line up with TRBD2. The CDR3 is 16 residues long. V lost 0 bases and J lost 7; bases outside the gene matches: 5. Germline loops: CDR1 LGHDT, CDR2 YNNKEL (reference sequence). The CDR3, as DNA: TGTGCCAGCAGCCAAGAAATAGCGGGGGGGCTTAATGAGCAGTTCTTC. This gives the protein CASSQEIAGGLNEQFF.

In its sample, this clonotype was seen a few times. The gene calls are TRBV27 and TRBJ2-1; D remains unclear. The CDR3 loop spans 16 amino acids. Germline V gene lookup returns CDR1 MNHEY and CDR2 SMNVEV (reference sequence). The V gene lost 4 bases and the J gene lost 0 bases, with 13 bases spanning the gap. The CDR3 loop is CASSSPHFSSYNEQFF. CDR3 DNA: TGTGCCAGCAGTTCACCCCACTTTAGCTCCTACAATGAGCAGTTCTTC.

The V and J genes are TRBV5-1 and TRBJ2-3; TRBD2 matches 10 bases. The CDR3 runs 16 residues. Germline lookup yields CDR1 SGHRS and CDR2 YFSETQ. The V segment lost 4 bases and the J segment 1 base; nucleotides outside the gene matches: 6. The CDR3 reads CASSQERGGRTDTQYF. The CDR3 DNA is TGCGCCAGCAGCCAAGAGCGGGGGGGCCGCACAGATACGCAGTATTTT.

The rearrangement uses TRBV20-1 and TRBJ2-3; TRBD2 matches 7 bases. The V segment lost 3 bases and the J segment 2 bases; nucleotides outside the gene matches: 14. This CDR3 is built from 17 residues. Germline CDR1 DFQATT, CDR2 SNEGSKA (reference sequence). The CDR3 loop is CSARGAGTSLDTDTQYF. CDR3 in DNA: TGCAGTGCTAGGGGAGCGGGGACCTCTCTAGACACAGATACGCAGTATTTT.

This clonotype came up a few times. V gene TRBV6-5 combines with J gene TRBJ2-7, with D perhaps matching TRBD1 or TRBD2 (6 bases each). The CDR3 has 13 residues. CDR1 MNHEY and CDR2 SVGAGI come from the germline V gene. Trimming took 10 bases from V and 12 from J, leaving 25 bases between them. CDR3 loop: CANMARGRETLYF. The CDR3 DNA is TGTGCCAACATGGCCAGGGGACGGGAGACCCTGTACTTC.